This TCR beta chain is from a study of cytomegalovirus exposure and HLA in healthy donors. Separation from the roughly 670-subject first cohort characterized the approximately 120-subject validation cohort, to which the donors belonged. In regard to this clone: Its antigen is undetermined.

The repertoire was sequenced with immunoSEQ multiplex PCR; TCRdb's copy has only in-frame clones and lacks some. This table has roughly 57,000 clones, just over 90% appearing once. Broader study findings: The study labeled approximately 150 TCR beta chains cytomegalovirus-associated. The TCR clusters that emerged in the first cohort tended, a later analysis found, to co-occur in the 95 to 150 validation repertoires. Rarity marked most TCR sequences, yet some public TCRs occurred in many donors.

The clonotype originates from a young woman in good health and CMV-seropositive. The sample was PBMCs.

The CDR3 protein is CASSPLGLTNEKLFF. The CDR3 nucleotides read TGTGCCAGCTCACCATTGGGGCTAACTAATGAAAAACTGTTTTTT. The V and J genes are TRBV18 and TRBJ1-4, with TRBD1 as a possible D gene (5 bases). The germline V and J ends were trimmed by 2 bases and 1 base, with 8 bases remaining between them. Looked up from germline, CDR1 is KGHSH and CDR2 is LQKENI. The CDR3 runs to 15 residues.